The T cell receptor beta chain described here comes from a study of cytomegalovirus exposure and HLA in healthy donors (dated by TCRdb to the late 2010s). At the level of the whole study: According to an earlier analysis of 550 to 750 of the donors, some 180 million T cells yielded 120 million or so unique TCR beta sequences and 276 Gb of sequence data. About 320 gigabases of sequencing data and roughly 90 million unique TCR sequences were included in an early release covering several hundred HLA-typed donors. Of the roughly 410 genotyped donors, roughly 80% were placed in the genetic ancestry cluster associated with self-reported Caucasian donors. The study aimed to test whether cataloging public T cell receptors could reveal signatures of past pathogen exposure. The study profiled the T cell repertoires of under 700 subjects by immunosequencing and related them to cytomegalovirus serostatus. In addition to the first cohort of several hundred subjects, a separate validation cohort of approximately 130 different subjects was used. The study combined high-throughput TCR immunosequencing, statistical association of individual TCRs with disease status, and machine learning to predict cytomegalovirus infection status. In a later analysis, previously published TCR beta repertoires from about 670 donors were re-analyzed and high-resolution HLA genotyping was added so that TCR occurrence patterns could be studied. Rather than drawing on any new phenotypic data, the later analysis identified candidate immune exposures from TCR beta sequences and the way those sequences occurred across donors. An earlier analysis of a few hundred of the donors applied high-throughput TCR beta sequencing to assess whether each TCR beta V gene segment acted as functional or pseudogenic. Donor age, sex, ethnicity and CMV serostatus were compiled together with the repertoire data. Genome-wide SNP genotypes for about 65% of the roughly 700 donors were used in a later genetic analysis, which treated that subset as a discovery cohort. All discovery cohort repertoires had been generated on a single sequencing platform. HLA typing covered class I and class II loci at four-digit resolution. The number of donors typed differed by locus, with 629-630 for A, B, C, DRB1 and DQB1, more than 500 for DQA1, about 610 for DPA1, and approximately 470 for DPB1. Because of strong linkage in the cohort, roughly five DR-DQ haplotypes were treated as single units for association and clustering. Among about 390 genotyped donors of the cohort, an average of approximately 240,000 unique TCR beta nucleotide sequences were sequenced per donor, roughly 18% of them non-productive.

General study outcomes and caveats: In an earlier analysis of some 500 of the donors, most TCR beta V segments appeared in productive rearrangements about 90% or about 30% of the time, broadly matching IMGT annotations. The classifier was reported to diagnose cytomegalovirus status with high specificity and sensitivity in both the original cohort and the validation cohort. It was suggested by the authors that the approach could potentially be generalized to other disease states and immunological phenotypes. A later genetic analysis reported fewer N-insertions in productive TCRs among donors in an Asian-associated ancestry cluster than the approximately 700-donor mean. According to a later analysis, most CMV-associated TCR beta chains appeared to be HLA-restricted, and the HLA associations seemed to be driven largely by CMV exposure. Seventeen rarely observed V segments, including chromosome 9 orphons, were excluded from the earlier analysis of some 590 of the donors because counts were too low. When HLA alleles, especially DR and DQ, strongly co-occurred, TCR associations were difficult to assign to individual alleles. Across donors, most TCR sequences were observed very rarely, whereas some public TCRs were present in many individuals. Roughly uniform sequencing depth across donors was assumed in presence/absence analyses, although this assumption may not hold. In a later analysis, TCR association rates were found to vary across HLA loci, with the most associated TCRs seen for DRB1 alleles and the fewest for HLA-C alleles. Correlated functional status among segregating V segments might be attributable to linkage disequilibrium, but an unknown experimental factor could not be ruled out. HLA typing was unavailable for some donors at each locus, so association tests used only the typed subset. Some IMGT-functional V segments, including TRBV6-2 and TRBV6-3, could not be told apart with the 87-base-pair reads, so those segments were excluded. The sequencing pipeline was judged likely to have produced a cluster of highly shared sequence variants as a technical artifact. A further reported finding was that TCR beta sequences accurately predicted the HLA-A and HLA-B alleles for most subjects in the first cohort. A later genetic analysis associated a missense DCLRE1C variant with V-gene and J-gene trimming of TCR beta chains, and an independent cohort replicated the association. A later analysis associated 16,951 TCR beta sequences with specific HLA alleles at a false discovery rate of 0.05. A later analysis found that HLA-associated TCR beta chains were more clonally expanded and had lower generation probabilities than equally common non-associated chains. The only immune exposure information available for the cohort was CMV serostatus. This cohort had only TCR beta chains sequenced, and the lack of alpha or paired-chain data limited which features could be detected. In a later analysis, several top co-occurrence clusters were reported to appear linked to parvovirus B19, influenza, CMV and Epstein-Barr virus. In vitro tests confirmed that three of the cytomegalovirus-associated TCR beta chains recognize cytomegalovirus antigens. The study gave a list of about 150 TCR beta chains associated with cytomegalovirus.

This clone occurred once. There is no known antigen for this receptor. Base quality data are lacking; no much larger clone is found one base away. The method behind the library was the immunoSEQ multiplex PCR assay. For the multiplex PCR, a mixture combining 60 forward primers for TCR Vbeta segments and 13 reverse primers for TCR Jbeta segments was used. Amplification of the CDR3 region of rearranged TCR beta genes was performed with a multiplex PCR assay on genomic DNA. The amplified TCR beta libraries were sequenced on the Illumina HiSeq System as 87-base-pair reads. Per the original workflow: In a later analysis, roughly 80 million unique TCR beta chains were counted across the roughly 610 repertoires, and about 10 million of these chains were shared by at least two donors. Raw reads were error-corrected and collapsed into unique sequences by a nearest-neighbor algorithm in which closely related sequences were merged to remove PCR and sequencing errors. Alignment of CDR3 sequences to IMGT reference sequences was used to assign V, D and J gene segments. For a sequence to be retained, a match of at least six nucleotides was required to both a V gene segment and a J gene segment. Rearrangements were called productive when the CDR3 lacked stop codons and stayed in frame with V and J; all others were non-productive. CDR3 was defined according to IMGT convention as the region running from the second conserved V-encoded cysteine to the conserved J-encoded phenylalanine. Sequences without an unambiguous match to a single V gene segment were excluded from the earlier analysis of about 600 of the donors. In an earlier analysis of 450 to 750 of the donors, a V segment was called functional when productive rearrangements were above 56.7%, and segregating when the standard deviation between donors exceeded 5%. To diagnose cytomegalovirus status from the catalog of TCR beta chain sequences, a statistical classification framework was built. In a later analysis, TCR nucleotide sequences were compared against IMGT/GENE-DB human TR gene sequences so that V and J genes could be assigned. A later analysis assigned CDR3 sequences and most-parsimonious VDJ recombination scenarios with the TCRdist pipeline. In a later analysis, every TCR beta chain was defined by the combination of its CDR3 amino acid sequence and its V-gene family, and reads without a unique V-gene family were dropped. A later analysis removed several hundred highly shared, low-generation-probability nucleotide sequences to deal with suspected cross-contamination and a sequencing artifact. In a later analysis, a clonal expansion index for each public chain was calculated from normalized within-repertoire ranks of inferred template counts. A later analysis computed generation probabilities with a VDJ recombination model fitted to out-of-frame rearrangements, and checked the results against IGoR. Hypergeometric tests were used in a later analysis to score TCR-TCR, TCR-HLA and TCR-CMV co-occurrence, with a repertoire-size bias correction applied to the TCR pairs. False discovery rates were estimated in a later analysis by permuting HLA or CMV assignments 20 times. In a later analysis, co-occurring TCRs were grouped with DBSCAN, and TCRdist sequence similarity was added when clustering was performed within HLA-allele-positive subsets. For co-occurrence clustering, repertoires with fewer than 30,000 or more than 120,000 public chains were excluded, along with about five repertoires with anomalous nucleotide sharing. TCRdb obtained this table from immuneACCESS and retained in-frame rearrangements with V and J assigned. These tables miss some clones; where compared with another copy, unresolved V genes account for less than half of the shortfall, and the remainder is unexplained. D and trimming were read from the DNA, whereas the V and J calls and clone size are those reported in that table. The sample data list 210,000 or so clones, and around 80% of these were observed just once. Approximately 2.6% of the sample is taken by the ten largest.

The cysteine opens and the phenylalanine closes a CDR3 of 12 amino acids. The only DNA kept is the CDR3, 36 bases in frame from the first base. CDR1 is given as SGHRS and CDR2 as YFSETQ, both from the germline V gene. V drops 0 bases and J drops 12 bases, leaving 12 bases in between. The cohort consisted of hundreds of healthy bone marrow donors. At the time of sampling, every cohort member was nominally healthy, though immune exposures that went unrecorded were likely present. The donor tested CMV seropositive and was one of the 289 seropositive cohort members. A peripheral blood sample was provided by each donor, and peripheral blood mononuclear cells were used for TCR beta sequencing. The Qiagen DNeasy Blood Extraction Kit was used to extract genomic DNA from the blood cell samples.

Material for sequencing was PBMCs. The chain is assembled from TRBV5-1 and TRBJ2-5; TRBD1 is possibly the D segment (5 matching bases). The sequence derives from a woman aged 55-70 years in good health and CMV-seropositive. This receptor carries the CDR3 CASSLGQSKEYF. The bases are TGCGCCAGCAGCTTGGGACAGAGTAAGGAGTACTTC. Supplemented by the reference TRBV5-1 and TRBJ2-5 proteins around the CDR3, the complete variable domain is KAGVTQTPRYLIKTRGQQVTLSCSPISGHRSVSWYQQTPGQGLQFLFEYFSETQRNKGNFPGRFSGRQFSNSRSEMNVSTLELGDSALYLCASSLGQSKEYFGPGTRLLVL.